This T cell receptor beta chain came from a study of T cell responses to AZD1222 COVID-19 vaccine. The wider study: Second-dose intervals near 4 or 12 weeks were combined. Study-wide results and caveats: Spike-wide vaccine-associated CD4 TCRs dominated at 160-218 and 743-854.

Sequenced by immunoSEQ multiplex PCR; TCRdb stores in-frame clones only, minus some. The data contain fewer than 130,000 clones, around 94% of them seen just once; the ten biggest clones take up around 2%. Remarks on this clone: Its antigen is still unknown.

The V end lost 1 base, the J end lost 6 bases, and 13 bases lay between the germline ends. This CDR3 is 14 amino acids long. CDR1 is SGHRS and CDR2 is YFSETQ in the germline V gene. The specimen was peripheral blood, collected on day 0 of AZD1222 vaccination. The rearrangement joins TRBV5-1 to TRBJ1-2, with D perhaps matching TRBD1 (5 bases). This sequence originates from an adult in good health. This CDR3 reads CASSLLGGADGYTF. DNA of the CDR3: TGCGCCAGCAGCTTGCTGGGTGGGGCGGATGGCTACACCTTC.